The 5 T cell receptor beta chains below all came from one sample that was sequenced in a study of patients and donors after allogeneic stem cell transplantation. Using its own MiXCR run on the RT-PCR reads, TCRdb lists one record per CDR3 protein. The sample yields about 230,000 distinct CDR3 sequences, roughly 15% seen once. The sample was blood, either unsorted or a sorted T cell fraction (not recorded which). These receptors came from a human donor who was either an allogeneic HSCT recipient or a stem cell or donor lymphocyte infusion donor (not recorded which). It is not recorded whose cells these are; they may come from a transplant donor.

This clonotype was observed many times. This chain links TRBV12-3 or TRBV12-4 with TRBJ2-3; TRBD2 aligns across 10 bases. V shed 5 bases and J 7 bases; nucleotides not matched to a gene: 12. This CDR3 contains 16 residues. CDR3 amino acids: CASSDRGAGGGNTQYF. Here the CDR3 DNA reads TGTGCCAGCAGTGACCGTGGAGCGGGAGGGGGGAATACGCAGTATTTT.

This clonotype showed up just a few times. V usage is TRBV20-1 and J usage is TRBJ1-3, with TRBD1 as a possible D gene (5 bases). The CDR3 is made up of 14 amino acids. CDR1 is DFQATT and CDR2 is SNEGSKA in the germline V gene (reference sequence). V lost 1 base, J lost 4 bases, and 11 bases lay in between. The CDR3, as DNA: TGCAGTGCTAGAGTGTCCGGACAAGGAAACACCATATATTTT. Its protein is CSARVSGQGNTIYF.

V usage is TRBV7-2 and J usage is TRBJ1-6, with 9 bases that match TRBD1. Germline V gives CDR1 SGHTA, CDR2 FQGNSA. The V gene end was trimmed by 6 bases and the J gene end by 13 bases; junction bases not matched to a gene: 13. The CDR3 covers 15 residues. The CDR3: CASRPPGTGLVPLHF. CDR3 coding DNA: TGTGCCAGCAGGCCTCCTGGGACAGGGTTAGTTCCCCTCCACTTT.

This clonotype was seen more than once but under ten times. The rearrangement joins TRBV28 to TRBJ2-7; 8 bases agree with TRBD1. CDR3 size: 13 residues. Losses at the gene ends were 7 bases for V and 6 bases for J; bases not matched to a gene: 8. CDR1 and CDR2 (germline): MDHEN, SYDVKM. CDR3 loop: CASKLLTGVEQYF. The CDR3 nucleotides are TGTGCCAGCAAACTACTGACAGGGGTCGAGCAGTACTTC. Using reference TRBV28 and TRBJ2-7 for the parts outside the CDR3, the full variable domain is DVKVTQSSRYLVKRTGEKVFLECVQDMDHENMFWYRQDPGLGLRLIYFSYDVKMKEKGDIPEGYSVSREKKERFSLILESASTNQTSMYLCASKLLTGVEQYFGPGTRLTVT.

The chain carries TRBV20-1 and TRBJ2-1; D assignment may be TRBD1 or TRBD2 (5 bases each). Germline CDR1 and CDR2: DFQATT and SNEGSKA (reference sequence). V lost 7 bases, J lost 6 bases, and 13 bases lay in between. This CDR3 is built from 12 residues. The CDR3 region has the DNA TGCAGTGGAACTAGAGGGACCAATGAGCAGTTCTTC. It yields the protein CSGTRGTNEQFF.